Sequencing of this T cell receptor beta chain was carried out in a study of CD8 T cells in Susac syndrome. Random hexamers primed reverse transcription of 0.5 to 1 ug RNA. Multiplex PCR with immunoSEQ amplified the TCR beta CDR3 across 54 Vbeta and 13 Jbeta. TCRdb processed the immunoSEQ multiplex PCR reads anew with MiXCR; each CDR3 protein has one entry. The table has 210,000 or so distinct CDR3 sequences, 94% seen once. Patients with Susac syndrome met the recently defined diagnostic criteria for definite or probable disease. Negative isolation was used for CD8+ and CD4+ T cells and FACS enrichment for TEMRA cells. This sequence was found in a human donor with Susac syndrome. What was sequenced was CD4+ T cells from PBMCs.

CDR3 DNA: TGTGCCAGCAGCATCTTTTCCGGGACGAACTATGGCTACACCTTC. Translation gives CASSIFSGTNYGYTF. V usage is TRBV7-9 and J usage is TRBJ1-2; a possible D gene is TRBD1 (5 bases). This CDR3 is 15 amino acids long. Germline V gives CDR1 SEHNR, CDR2 FQNEAQ (reference sequence). Trimming removed 5 bases from V and 2 bases from J, with 15 bases in between.